Below are 25 T cell receptor beta chains sequenced from a single sample in a study of CD8+ T cells in alopecia areata. cDNA prepared by RNA extraction and subsequent reverse transcription served as the template for sequencing. TCRdb's table, derived via immunoSEQ multiplex PCR, lists solely in-frame clones and lacks some. The data contain about 110,000 clones, 59% of them singletons. Sequencing was carried out using CD8+ T cells sorted from blood. The receptors stem from a human donor in good health.

This chain links TRBV5-6 with TRBJ2-7; a possible D gene is TRBD2 (6 bases). Trimming cost V 0 bases and J 0 bases, with 10 bases left between them. Germline V lookup: CDR1 SGHDT, CDR2 YYEEEE. The CDR3 length is 15 residues. CDR3 in amino acids: CASSLGGVSSYEQYF. The CDR3 DNA is TGTGCCAGCAGCTTGGGCGGGGTTAGCTCCTACGAGCAGTACTTC.

This chain connects TRBV25-1 to TRBJ2-5, with 9 bases that match TRBD2. This CDR3 comprises 15 residues. CDR1 and CDR2 (germline): MGHDK, SYGVNS. V lost 3 bases, J lost 5 bases, and 7 bases stayed unmatched. In DNA form, the CDR3 reads TGTGCCAGCAGTGATTGGGGCGGGGGGGGCGAGACCCAGTACTTC. Its protein is CASSDWGGGGETQYF. Full variable domain (rest looked up from reference TRBV25-1 and TRBJ2-5): EADIYQTPRYLVIGTGKKITLECSQTMGHDKMYWYQQDPGMELHLIHYSYGVNSTEKGDLSSESTVSRIRTEHFPLTLESARPSHTSQYLCASSDWGGGGETQYFGPGTRLLVL.

This clone was seen only a few times. The chain joins TRBV13 to TRBJ2-5, with D possibly matching TRBD2 (5 bases). Germline V gives CDR1 PRHDT, CDR2 FYEKMQ (reference sequence). This CDR3 is 15 amino acids long. Trimming took off 0 bases at V and 4 bases at J, with 12 bases between the two ends. The CDR3 reads CASSLGRGGGETQYF. CDR3 sequence (DNA): TGTGCCAGCAGCTTAGGCAGAGGAGGTGGAGAGACCCAGTACTTC.

The chain links TRBV19 to TRBJ2-7; 7 bases agree with TRBD2. This CDR3 is 13 amino acids long. The V and J ends lost 6 bases and 6 bases, in that order; junction bases with no gene match: 8. Germline values: CDR1 LNHDA, CDR2 SQIVND (reference sequence). The CDR3 is CASSGTNRGEQYF. The CDR3 DNA is TGTGCCAGTAGCGGGACTAACCGCGGCGAGCAGTACTTC.

This chain uses TRBV7-8 with TRBJ2-7; possibly TRBD1 for D (6 bases). This CDR3 has 13 residues. CDR1 and CDR2 from the germline V gene are SGHVS and FQNEAQ. V gave up 7 bases and J gave up 6 bases, with 16 bases separating them. The CDR3 spells CASTYNRASEQYF. For the CDR3, the DNA is TGTGCCAGCACCTACAACAGGGCGAGCGAGCAGTACTTC.

This clone was seen more than once but under ten times. The CDR3 DNA follows: TGTGCCAGCAGTTTAAGAGCGGAAACAGGCGAGATTAACACAGATACGCAGTATTTT. Translating gives CASSLRAETGEINTDTQYF. This rearrangement joins TRBV27 to TRBJ2-3; perhaps D is TRBD1 or TRBD2 (5 bases each). With 2 bases removed from V and 2 bases from J, the gap between germline ends came to 23 bases. The CDR3 is 19 residues long. The V gene's germline CDR1 is MNHEY and CDR2 SMNVEV (reference sequence).

The rearrangement joins TRBV19 to TRBJ2-7; 7 bases map to TRBD1. J was trimmed by 7 bases and V by 5 bases; bases with no gene match: 11. The CDR3 covers 14 residues. In germline, CDR1 is LNHDA, CDR2 SQIVND (reference sequence). In DNA form, the CDR3 reads TGTGCCAGTAGTCTGGGACAGCGAAACTGGGAGCAGTACTTC. It codes for CASSLGQRNWEQYF.

The gene calls are TRBV7-9 and TRBJ2-2; D is possibly TRBD2 (5 bases). The CDR3 consists of 14 residues. Germline CDR1 and CDR2: SEHNR and FQNEAQ (reference sequence). Between the trimmed V and J ends, which lost 6 bases and 4 bases, there was a span of 12 bases. The CDR3 DNA follows: TGTGCCAGCAGGCCAGCGGAGTTCACCGGGGAGCTGTTTTTT. This sequence encodes CASRPAEFTGELFF.

This chain links TRBV7-8 with TRBJ2-3; D is ambiguous. The CDR3 contains 14 residues. Germline V gene lookup returns CDR1 SGHVS and CDR2 FQNEAQ. Deletions cut 1 base from V and 2 bases from J, with 7 bases between. CDR3 amino acids: CASSLVVITDTQYF. The CDR3 coding sequence is TGTGCCAGCAGCTTAGTGGTAATCACAGATACGCAGTATTTT.

The V gene is TRBV7-8, the J gene TRBJ2-2, with 12 bases aligning to TRBD1. The CDR3 extends over 17 amino acids. The germline V gene has CDR1 SGHVS and CDR2 FQNEAQ. V gave up 4 bases and J gave up 3 bases; unmatched junction bases: 6. The CDR3 DNA follows: TGTGCCAGCAGCTCGCCGGGACAGGGGGCGGACACCGGGGAGCTGTTTTTT. This encodes CASSSPGQGADTGELFF.

This clone was seen more than once but under ten times. This chain connects TRBV6-4 to TRBJ2-1, with D possibly matching TRBD1 (6 bases). The CDR3 contains 16 residues. Germline loops: CDR1 MRHNA, CDR2 SNTAGT. V was clipped by 2 bases and J by 9 bases, with 20 bases between them. DNA for the CDR3: TGTGCCAGCAGTGACGGTCCTGTGACAGGTAATAGTGAGCAGTTCTTC. This gives the protein CASSDGPVTGNSEQFF.

There are a few counts of this clone. The V and J genes are TRBV30 and TRBJ2-1, with D unresolved. Germline V gives CDR1 GTSNPN, CDR2 SVGIG (reference sequence). Trimming removed 0 bases from V and 10 bases from J, with 10 bases in between. The CDR3 has 12 residues. CDR3: CAWSVGVGEQFF. The CDR3 DNA sequence: TGTGCCTGGAGTGTAGGTGTAGGAGAGCAGTTCTTC.

This clone was seen a few times. The chain links TRBV5-1 to TRBJ1-1, with D possibly matching TRBD1 (5 bases). The V gene's germline CDR1 is SGHRS and CDR2 YFSETQ. V gave up 3 bases and J gave up 2 bases, with 11 bases separating them. The CDR3 loop spans 14 amino acids. Here the CDR3 reads CASSSGGFNTEAFF. The CDR3 nucleotides are TGCGCCAGCAGCTCTGGGGGATTTAACACTGAAGCTTTCTTT.

This clone was seen only a few times. The CDR3 coding sequence is TGTGCCAGCAGCTTAGCGCAGACAGCTAGCATTGGCGAGCAGTACTTC. Its protein product is CASSLAQTASIGEQYF. The V call is TRBV7-6, the J call TRBJ2-7; D possibly uses TRBD1 or TRBD2 (5 bases each). Trimming shortened V by 0 bases and J by 6 bases, and 18 bases separated the two germline ends. The CDR3 totals 16 residues. The germline V gene has CDR1 SGHVS and CDR2 FNYEAQ.

The sample holds a few counts of this clone. The chain has TRBV4-3 and TRBJ2-1; 8 bases are a match to TRBD1. Trimming took 3 bases from V and 4 from J; bases not matched to a gene: 5. The CDR3 loop spans 15 amino acids. Germline-derived CDR1 and CDR2 are LGHNA and YSLEER. The CDR3 sequence is CASSHRDRRYNEQFF. As DNA, the CDR3 is TGCGCCAGCAGCCACCGGGACAGGAGATACAATGAGCAGTTCTTC.

This chain links TRBV6-5 with TRBJ2-1; the D call may be TRBD1 or TRBD2 (7 bases each). V shed 7 bases and J shed 6 bases, with 19 bases lying between them. This CDR3 region has 15 residues. CDR1 MNHEY and CDR2 SVGAGI come from the germline V gene. This CDR3 reads CASKPGRGPGNEQFF. The DNA of the CDR3 is TGTGCCAGCAAACCGGGGAGGGGGCCTGGCAATGAGCAGTTCTTC.

The chain employs TRBV5-1 and TRBJ1-5, with a weak D call TRBD1 (6 bases). The CDR3 runs to 14 residues. Trimming cost V 2 bases and J 5 bases, with 11 bases left between them. From germline, CDR1 is SGHRS and CDR2 YFSETQ. CDR3 loop: CASSLKRGYQPQHF. The CDR3 nucleotides read TGCGCCAGCAGCTTAAAGAGGGGGTATCAGCCCCAGCATTTT.

V is TRBV27 and J is TRBJ2-3; 9 bases agree with TRBD1. V trimming: 5 bases; J trimming: 4 bases; junction bases outside the gene matches: 4. The CDR3 has 14 amino acids. Germline V gene lookup returns CDR1 MNHEY and CDR2 SMNVEV (reference sequence). CDR3 sequence: CASSHRTGADTQYF. In DNA form, the CDR3 reads TGTGCCAGCAGTCACCGGACAGGGGCAGATACGCAGTATTTT.

This chain uses TRBV6-6 with TRBJ1-1, with 8 bases lining up with TRBD1. The CDR3 runs to 13 residues. V trimming: 5 bases; J trimming: 1 base; junction bases outside the gene matches: 0. Germline lookup yields CDR1 MNHNY and CDR2 SVGAGI (reference sequence). In nucleotides, the CDR3 is TGTGCCAGCAGTACAGGGGGGAACACTGAAGCTTTCTTT. As protein: CASSTGGNTEAFF.

This clone was picked up one time. The chain couples TRBV5-4 to TRBJ2-2; D remains ambiguous. The V gene's germline CDR1 is SGHNT and CDR2 YYREEE (reference sequence). V lost 5 bases, J lost 3 bases, and 5 bases lay in between. The CDR3 extends over 12 amino acids. The CDR3 nucleotides read TGTGCCAGCAGGGCGGACACCGGGGAGCTGTTTTTT. It translates to CASRADTGELFF.

This clone was counted ten times or more. This sequence joins TRBV5-4 and TRBJ1-1; TRBD1 is a possible D gene (6 bases). The germline V gene encodes CDR1 SGHNT and CDR2 YYREEE (reference sequence). V dropped 3 bases and J dropped 1 base, with 16 bases sitting between them. The CDR3 consists of 16 residues. The DNA for the CDR3 is TGTGCCAGCAGCTGGGGGGGCCGCGCAGGGAACACTGAAGCTTTCTTT. This gives the protein CASSWGGRAGNTEAFF.

This clone was detected a few times. This sequence joins TRBV7-2 and TRBJ2-5; weak D call: TRBD2 (6 bases). The CDR3 extends over 15 amino acids. CDR1 SGHTA and CDR2 FQGNSA come from the germline V gene. V was trimmed by 2 bases and J by 3 bases, leaving 13 bases between them. The CDR3, as DNA: TGTGCCAGCAGCTTACCGACTAGTCCTGAAGAGACCCAGTACTTC. This sequence encodes CASSLPTSPEETQYF.

V is TRBV9 and J is TRBJ1-2; D remains ambiguous. The CDR3 loop spans 16 amino acids. V was cut by 3 bases and J by 4 bases, with 19 bases left in between. CDR1 and CDR2 from the germline V gene are SGDLS and YYNGEE. The CDR3 sequence: CASSDLPDGLRYGYTF. In nucleotides, the CDR3 is TGTGCCAGCAGCGACCTCCCGGATGGGCTTCGCTATGGCTACACCTTC.

V is TRBV30 and J is TRBJ2-5; 9 nucleotides line up with TRBD1. The CDR3 runs 15 residues. Germline values: CDR1 GTSNPN, CDR2 SVGIG (reference sequence). Trimming at V came to 1 base and at J to 2 bases, leaving 5 bases not matched to a gene. The CDR3 protein is CAWSGDRAHQETQYF. CDR3 nucleotide sequence: TGTGCCTGGAGTGGGGACAGGGCGCATCAAGAGACCCAGTACTTC.

The chain has TRBV7-9 and TRBJ2-5; 12 nucleotides align to TRBD1. This CDR3 is built from 16 residues. CDR1 and CDR2 (germline): SEHNR, FQNEAQ (reference sequence). With 2 bases clipped from V and 4 bases from J, the junction kept 5 bases outside the gene matches. CDR3 sequence (DNA): TGTGCCAGCAGCTTATCCGGGACAGGGGGCCGAGAGACCCAGTACTTC. Protein sequence: CASSLSGTGGRETQYF.